These 15 T cell receptor beta chains share one sample of origin, sequenced in a study of blood T cell repertoires in COVID-19. The repertoire was sequenced with immunoSEQ multiplex PCR; TCRdb's copy has only in-frame clones and lacks some. The sample yields 120,000 to 150,000 clones, over 80% seen once. The sequenced sample consisted of peripheral blood. These receptors came from a human donor in a cohort sampled during active COVID-19.

The chain couples TRBV28 to TRBJ2-7, with 13 bases lining up with TRBD2. In germline, CDR1 is MDHEN, CDR2 SYDVKM. V dropped 6 bases and J dropped 4; count of bases not matched to a gene: 9. The CDR3 contains 16 residues. The CDR3 nucleotides read TGTGCCAGCAGCCGGGGGACTAGCGGGATATTTTACGAGCAGTACTTC. It translates to CASSRGTSGIFYEQYF.

The chain recombines TRBV18 with TRBJ1-6; no reliable D call. This CDR3 is 14 amino acids long. Deletions cut 3 bases from V and 5 bases from J, with 8 bases between. CDR1 is KGHSH, CDR2 LQKENI, per germline. The CDR3 DNA is TGTGCCAGCTCACCCGCGGGTAATAATTCACCCCTCCACTTT. This encodes CASSPAGNNSPLHF.

In the case of this clone: Other DNA sequences from this sample encode an identical CDR3 as well. Written as DNA, the CDR3 is TGTGCCAGCAGCCCCACGAACACCGGGGAGCTGTTTTTT. It specifies CASSPTNTGELFF. The chain has TRBV11-2 and TRBJ2-2; unclear D gene. The CDR3 is 13 amino acids. With 5 bases removed from V and 0 bases from J, the gap between germline ends came to 4 bases. The germline V gene encodes CDR1 SGHAT and CDR2 FQNNGV. Filled out from reference TRBV11-2 and TRBJ2-2, the complete variable domain reads EAGVAQSPRYKIIEKRQSVAFWCNPISGHATLYWYQQILGQGPKLLIQFQNNGVVDDSQLPKDRFSAERLKGVDSTLKIQPAKLEDSAVYLCASSPTNTGELFFGEGSRLTVL.

This clone appeared a single time. The chain recombines TRBV28 with TRBJ1-5; TRBD1 is a possible D gene (5 bases). This CDR3 is 15 amino acids long. The germline V gene encodes CDR1 MDHEN and CDR2 SYDVKM. Trimming left V 5 bases short and J 5 bases short, with 16 bases between. CDR3 protein: CASSGDSFKDQPQHF. CDR3 DNA: TGTGCCAGCAGTGGGGACTCCTTCAAGGATCAGCCCCAGCATTTT.

The chain is built from TRBV18 and TRBJ2-1, with D perhaps TRBD2 (5 bases). The CDR3 extends over 14 amino acids. Looked up from germline, CDR1 is KGHSH and CDR2 is LQKENI. V lost 0 bases, J lost 10 bases, and 13 bases lay in between. CDR3 region: CASSPPSLAYEQFF. The CDR3 bases are TGTGCCAGCTCACCACCTTCCCTAGCCTACGAGCAGTTCTTC.

V gene TRBV7-3 combines with J gene TRBJ2-2; no definite D call. The CDR3 contains 13 residues. CDR1 and CDR2 (germline): SGHTA, FQGTGA. The ends were cut back, 5 bases at V and 0 bases at J, with 4 bases in the middle. CDR3 amino acids: CASSQSNTGELFF. The CDR3 bases are TGTGCCAGCAGCCAGTCGAACACCGGGGAGCTGTTTTTT.

V is TRBV30 and J is TRBJ1-2; D gene uncertain. The germline V gene has CDR1 GTSNPN and CDR2 SVGIG (reference sequence). V was trimmed by 7 bases and J by 7 bases, leaving 10 bases between them. CDR3 length equals 10 residues. This CDR3 reads CAYRTIGYTF. In DNA, the CDR3 is TGTGCCTACCGGACTATTGGCTACACCTTC.

The V gene is TRBV19, the J gene TRBJ2-7; D perhaps matches TRBD2 (6 bases). This CDR3 is built from 16 residues. Germline V lookup: CDR1 LNHDA, CDR2 SQIVND (reference sequence). V was cut by 5 bases and J by 0 bases, with 17 bases left in between. CDR3 residues: CASSPQEGPSSYEQYF. CDR3 DNA: TGTGCCAGTAGTCCTCAGGAGGGACCGAGCTCCTACGAGCAGTACTTC.

The sample holds one count of this clone. The CDR3 nucleotides are TGTGCCAGCAGCTTGCCTGGGACAGCAAACTATGGCTACACCTTC. This sequence encodes CASSLPGTANYGYTF. This sequence joins TRBV5-6 and TRBJ1-2; 7 nucleotides match TRBD1. This CDR3 comprises 15 residues. J lost 2 bases, V lost 1 base, and 5 bases had no gene match. CDR1 SGHDT and CDR2 YYEEEE come from the germline V gene.

This chain connects TRBV3-1 (or the pseudogene TRBV3-2) to TRBJ2-1; TRBD2 is a possible D gene (6 bases). CDR1 and CDR2 (germline): LGHDT, YNNKEL (reference sequence). The CDR3 has 13 residues. V was cut by 4 bases and J by 7 bases, with 11 bases left in between. CDR3 DNA: TGTGCCAGCAGCCTTCAGCGGGCGAATGAGCAGTTCTTC. Its protein product is CASSLQRANEQFF.

Only a few counts were recorded for this clone. The chain links TRBV19 to TRBJ1-1, with D perhaps TRBD1 (6 bases). V lost 7 bases and J lost 4, with 10 bases in between. CDR1 is LNHDA and CDR2 is SQIVND in the germline V gene (reference sequence). This CDR3 spans 12 amino acids. Written as DNA, the CDR3 is TGTGCCAGTACCACAGGGCCCACTGAAGCTTTCTTT. This encodes CASTTGPTEAFF.

The chain joins TRBV6-6 to TRBJ2-2; 9 bases align to TRBD1. The CDR3 totals 13 residues. The V and J ends lost 10 bases and 3 bases, in that order; junction bases with no gene match: 3. Germline-derived CDR1 and CDR2 are MNHNY and SVGAGI (reference sequence). Here the CDR3 DNA reads TGTGCCACCGACAGGGGGTACACCGGGGAGCTGTTTTTT. Translated: CATDRGYTGELFF.

In its sample, this clone was seen once. The chain uses TRBV18 and TRBJ2-1, with D hard to call. The CDR3 runs 14 residues. The V end lost 1 base, the J end lost 0 bases, and 4 bases lay between the germline ends. CDR1 and CDR2 (germline): KGHSH, LQKENI. DNA of the CDR3: TGTGCCAGCTCACCACAGAGCTCCTACAATGAGCAGTTCTTC. It encodes CASSPQSSYNEQFF. Drawing the rest from reference TRBV18 and TRBJ2-1, the complete variable domain is NAGVMQNPRHLVRRRGQEARLRCSPMKGHSHVYWYRQLPEEGLKFMVYLQKENIIDESGMPKERFSAEFPKEGPSILRIQQVVRGDSAAYFCASSPQSSYNEQFFGPGTRLTVL.

V gene TRBV9 combines with J gene TRBJ1-2; 11 bases agree with TRBD1. V was clipped by 4 bases and J by 4 bases; unmatched bases: 6. The CDR3 covers 15 residues. In germline, CDR1 is SGDLS, CDR2 YYNGEE. CDR3 coding DNA: TGTGCCAGCAGCACATTGGACAGGGGGCTCTATGGCTACACCTTC. Its translation is CASSTLDRGLYGYTF.

The chain recombines TRBV2 with TRBJ2-7; TRBD2 aligns across 14 bases. V gave up 10 bases and J gave up 0 bases; unmatched junction bases: 8. Per the germline V gene, CDR1 is SNHLY and CDR2 is FYNNEI. The CDR3 length is 16 residues. The CDR3 here is CATCETSGRASYEQYF. The DNA of the CDR3 is TGTGCCACCTGCGAGACTAGCGGGAGGGCCTCCTACGAGCAGTACTTC.